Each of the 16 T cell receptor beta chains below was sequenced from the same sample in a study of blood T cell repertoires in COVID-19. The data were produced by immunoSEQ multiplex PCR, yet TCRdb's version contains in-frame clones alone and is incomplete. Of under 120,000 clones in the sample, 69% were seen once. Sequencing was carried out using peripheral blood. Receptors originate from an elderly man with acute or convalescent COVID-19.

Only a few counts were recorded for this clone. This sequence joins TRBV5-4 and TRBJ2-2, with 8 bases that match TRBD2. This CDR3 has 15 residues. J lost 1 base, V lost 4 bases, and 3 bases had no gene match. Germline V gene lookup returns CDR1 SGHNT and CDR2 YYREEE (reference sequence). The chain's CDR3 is CASSPGGGNTGELFF. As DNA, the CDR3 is TGTGCCAGCAGCCCCGGGGGGGGGAACACCGGGGAGCTGTTTTTT.

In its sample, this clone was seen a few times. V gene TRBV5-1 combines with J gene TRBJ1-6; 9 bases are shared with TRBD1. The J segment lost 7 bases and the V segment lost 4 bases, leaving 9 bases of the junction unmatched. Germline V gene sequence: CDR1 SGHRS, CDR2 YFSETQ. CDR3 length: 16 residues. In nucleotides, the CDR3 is TGCGCCAGCAGCCTAGGGACAGGGCGGCGCAATTCACCCCTCCACTTT. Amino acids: CASSLGTGRRNSPLHF.

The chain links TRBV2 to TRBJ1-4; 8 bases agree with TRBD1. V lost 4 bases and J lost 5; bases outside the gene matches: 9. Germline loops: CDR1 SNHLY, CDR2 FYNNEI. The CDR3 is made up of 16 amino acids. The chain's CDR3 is CASSVPPDRDNEKLFF. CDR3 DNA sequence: TGTGCCAGCAGTGTCCCCCCGGACAGGGACAATGAAAAACTGTTTTTT. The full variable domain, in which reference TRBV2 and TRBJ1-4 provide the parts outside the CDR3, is EPEVTQTPSHQVTQMGQEVILRCVPISNHLYFYWYRQILGQKVEFLVSFYNNEISEKSEIFDDQFSVERPDGSNFTLKIRSTKLEDSAMYFCASSVPPDRDNEKLFFGSGTQLSVL.

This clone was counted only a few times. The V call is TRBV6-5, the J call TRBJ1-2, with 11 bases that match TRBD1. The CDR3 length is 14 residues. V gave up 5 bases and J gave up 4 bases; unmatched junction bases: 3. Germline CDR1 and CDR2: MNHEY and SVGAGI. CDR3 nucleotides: TGTGCCAGCAGTCCTGGGACAGGGGGCTATGGCTACACCTTC. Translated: CASSPGTGGYGYTF.

Here the CDR3 reads CASIMARTDTEAFF. CDR3 nucleotide sequence: TGTGCCAGCATAATGGCTCGGACAGACACTGAAGCTTTCTTT. J is TRBJ1-1 and V is TRBV28; D possibly corresponds to TRBD1 (6 bases). The CDR3 sequence is 14 residues long. V was pared by 7 bases and J by 3 bases, with 15 bases between. From germline, CDR1 is MDHEN and CDR2 SYDVKM.

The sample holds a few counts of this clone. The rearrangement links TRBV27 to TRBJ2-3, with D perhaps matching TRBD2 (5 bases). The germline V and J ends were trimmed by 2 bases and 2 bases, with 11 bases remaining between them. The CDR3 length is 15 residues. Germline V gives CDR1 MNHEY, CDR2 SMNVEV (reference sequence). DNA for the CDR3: TGTGCCAGCAGTTTAACGGAAGCGGACACAGATACGCAGTATTTT. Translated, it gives CASSLTEADTDTQYF.

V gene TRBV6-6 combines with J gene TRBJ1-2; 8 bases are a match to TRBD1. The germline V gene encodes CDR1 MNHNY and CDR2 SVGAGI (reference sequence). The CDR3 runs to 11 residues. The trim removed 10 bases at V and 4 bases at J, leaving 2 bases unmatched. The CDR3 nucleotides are TGTGCCACCAGGGGGCCCTATGGCTACACCTTC. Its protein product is CATRGPYGYTF.

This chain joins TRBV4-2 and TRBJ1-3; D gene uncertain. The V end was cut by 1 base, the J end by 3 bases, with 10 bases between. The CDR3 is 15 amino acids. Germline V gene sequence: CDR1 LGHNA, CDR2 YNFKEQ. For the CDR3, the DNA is TGTGCCAGCAGCCAAGTGAGAGGGTTTGGAAACACCATATATTTT. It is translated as CASSQVRGFGNTIYF.

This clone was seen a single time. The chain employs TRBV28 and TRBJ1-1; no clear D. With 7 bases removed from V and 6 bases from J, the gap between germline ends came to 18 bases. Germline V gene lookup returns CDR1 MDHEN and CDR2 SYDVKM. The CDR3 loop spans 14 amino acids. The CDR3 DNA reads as TGTGCCAGCACCCCTCCCAACTCGAGGCCTGAAGCTTTCTTT. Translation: CASTPPNSRPEAFF. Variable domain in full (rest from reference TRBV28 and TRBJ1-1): DVKVTQSSRYLVKRTGEKVFLECVQDMDHENMFWYRQDPGLGLRLIYFSYDVKMKEKGDIPEGYSVSREKKERFSLILESASTNQTSMYLCASTPPNSRPEAFFGQGTRLTVV.

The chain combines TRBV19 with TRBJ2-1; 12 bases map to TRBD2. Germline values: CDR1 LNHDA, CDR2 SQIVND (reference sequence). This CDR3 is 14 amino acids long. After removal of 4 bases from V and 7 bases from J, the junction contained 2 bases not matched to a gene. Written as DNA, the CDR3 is TGTGCCAGTAGTACGACTAGCGGGAGTAATGAGCAGTTCTTC. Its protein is CASSTTSGSNEQFF. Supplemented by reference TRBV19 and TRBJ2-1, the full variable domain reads DGGITQSPKYLFRKEGQNVTLSCEQNLNHDAMYWYRQDPGQGLRLIYYSQIVNDFQKGDIAEGYSVSREKKESFPLTVTSAQKNPTAFYLCASSTTSGSNEQFFGPGTRLTVL.

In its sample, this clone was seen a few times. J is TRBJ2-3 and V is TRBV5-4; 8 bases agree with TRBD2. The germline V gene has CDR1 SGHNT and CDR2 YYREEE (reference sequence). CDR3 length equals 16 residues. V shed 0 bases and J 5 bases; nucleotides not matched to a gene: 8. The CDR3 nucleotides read TGTGCCAGCAGCTTGGGGGCCGGGACTAGTCTAGATACGCAGTATTTT. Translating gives CASSLGAGTSLDTQYF.

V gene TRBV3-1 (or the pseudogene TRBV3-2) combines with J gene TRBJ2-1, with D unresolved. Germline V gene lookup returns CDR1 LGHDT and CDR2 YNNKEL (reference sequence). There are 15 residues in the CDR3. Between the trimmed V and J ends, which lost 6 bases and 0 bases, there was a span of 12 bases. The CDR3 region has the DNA TGTGCCAGCAGTAAATTTTCCCTCTCCTACAATGAGCAGTTCTTC. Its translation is CASSKFSLSYNEQFF.

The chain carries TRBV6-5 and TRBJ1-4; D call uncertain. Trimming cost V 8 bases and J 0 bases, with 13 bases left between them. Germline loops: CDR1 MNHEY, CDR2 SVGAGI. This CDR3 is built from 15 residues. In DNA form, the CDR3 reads TGTGCCAGCTATATATGGGAGACAACTAATGAAAAACTGTTTTTT. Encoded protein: CASYIWETTNEKLFF.

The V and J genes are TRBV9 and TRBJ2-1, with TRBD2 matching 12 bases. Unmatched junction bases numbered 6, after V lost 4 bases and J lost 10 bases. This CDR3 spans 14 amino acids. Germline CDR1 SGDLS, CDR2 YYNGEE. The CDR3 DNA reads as TGTGCCAGCAGCCCCGGACTAGCGGGAAACGAGCAGTTCTTC. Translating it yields CASSPGLAGNEQFF.

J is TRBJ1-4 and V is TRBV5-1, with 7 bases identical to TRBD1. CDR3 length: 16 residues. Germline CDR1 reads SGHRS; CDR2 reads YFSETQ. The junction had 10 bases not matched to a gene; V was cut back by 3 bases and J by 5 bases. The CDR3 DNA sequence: TGCGCCAGCAGCTCTACCCCGGGACAGAAGAATGAAAAACTGTTTTTT. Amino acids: CASSSTPGQKNEKLFF.

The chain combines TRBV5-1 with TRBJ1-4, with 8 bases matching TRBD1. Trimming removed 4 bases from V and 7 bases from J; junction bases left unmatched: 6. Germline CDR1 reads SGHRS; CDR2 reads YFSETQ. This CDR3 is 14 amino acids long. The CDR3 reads CASSTGTGREKLFF. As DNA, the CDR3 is TGCGCCAGCAGCACCGGGACAGGACGTGAAAAACTGTTTTTT.